These 27 T cell receptor beta chains share one sample of origin, sequenced in a study of shared clonotypes between healthy human individuals (dated by TCRdb to 2019 to 2021). CD8 naive samples were CD45RO-negative cells positively selected for CCR7, giving a CD45RA+CCR7+ population that excluded TemRA cells. Libraries were made using the immunoSEQ multiplex PCR assay. This immuneACCESS table, as held by TCRdb, lists in-frame sequences with V and J called but not all clones. Of the missing ones, under half trace to an unresolved V gene in checked studies; the others have no known cause. Counted in this sample were around 580,000 clones; about 98% of them appeared once. 0.25% to 0.35% of the sample goes to the ten largest clones. Sequenced: naive CD8+ T cells sorted from blood. Read against the paper, the sample's cell subset or site label means: CD45RA+CCR7+. Every receptor here comes from a man aged 25-45 years in good health.

On this clone itself: At the DNA level, this CDR3 is encoded by other sequences in the same sample as well. The CDR3 coding sequence is TGCAGCGTTGAAGACAGGGGCGACTACGAGCAGTACTTC. Translating gives CSVEDRGDYEQYF. This chain uses TRBV29-1 with TRBJ2-7, with a possible D match to TRBD1 (6 bases). The CDR3 has 13 amino acids. Germline V lookup: CDR1 SQVTM, CDR2 ANQGSEA. Trimming took off 0 bases at V and 3 bases at J, with 9 bases between the two ends.

V usage is TRBV6-1 and J usage is TRBJ2-2; 10 bases map to TRBD1. Germline V lookup: CDR1 MNHNS, CDR2 SASEGT. The CDR3 sequence is 14 residues long. Trimming removed 3 bases from V and 7 bases from J; junction bases left unmatched: 2. The CDR3 DNA sequence: TGTGCCAGCAGTGAGGGACAGGGGAGCGGGGAGCTGTTTTTT. Translating gives CASSEGQGSGELFF.

The chain employs TRBV28 and TRBJ2-2; D perhaps matches TRBD1 (6 bases). The CDR3 length is 15 residues. V was trimmed by 4 bases and J by 5 bases, leaving 14 bases between them. From germline, CDR1 is MDHEN and CDR2 SYDVKM. The CDR3 nucleotides read TGTGCCAGCAGTTCGGACAGAAGGGGAACCGGGGAGCTGTTTTTT. This encodes CASSSDRRGTGELFF.

The genes are TRBV5-6 and TRBJ1-5; D may be TRBD1 (5 bases). Germline CDR1 reads SGHDT; CDR2 reads YYEEEE. This CDR3 has 14 residues. Deletions cut 4 bases from V and 5 bases from J, with 13 bases between. The CDR3 coding sequence is TGTGCCAGCAGCGCGGGACCGGTAGATCAGCCCCAGCATTTT. This encodes CASSAGPVDQPQHF.

The chain links TRBV29-1 to TRBJ2-1; tentative D call: TRBD2 (5 bases). The CDR3 is 14 amino acids. The V end lost 0 bases, the J end lost 8 bases, and 14 bases lay between the germline ends. Germline-derived CDR1 and CDR2 are SQVTM and ANQGSEA. The CDR3 bases are TGCAGCGTTGAAGATGCACGGAGGCCCGATGAGCAGTTCTTC. Protein sequence: CSVEDARRPDEQFF.

The rearrangement links TRBV7-9 to TRBJ2-1; D perhaps matches TRBD1 (6 bases). This CDR3 has 15 residues. Germline-derived CDR1 and CDR2 are SEHNR and FQNEAQ (reference sequence). V dropped 3 bases and J dropped 4 bases, with 13 bases sitting between them. CDR3 in DNA: TGTGCCAGCAGCTTGCCTCGGGACATATACAATGAGCAGTTCTTC. Its protein product is CASSLPRDIYNEQFF.

The CDR3 region has the DNA TGTGCCAGCAGTTACTCGACTAGGACCGGGGAGCTGTTTTTT. Its protein is CASSYSTRTGELFF. The V and J genes are TRBV6-6 and TRBJ2-2, with a weak D call TRBD2 (6 bases). With 0 bases removed from V and 5 bases from J, the gap between germline ends came to 7 bases. This CDR3 has 14 residues. The V gene's germline CDR1 is MNHNY and CDR2 SVGAGI (reference sequence).

The chain recombines TRBV7-6 with TRBJ1-3; D gene uncertain. This CDR3 contains 16 residues. V lost 2 bases and J lost 2, with 13 bases in between. Germline-derived CDR1 and CDR2 are SGHVS and FNYEAQ. As DNA, the CDR3 is TGTGCCAGCAGCTTATATGCTTCAGGACCTGGAAACACCATATATTTT. It translates to CASSLYASGPGNTIYF.

The rearrangement uses TRBV10-3 and TRBJ2-1; D is unresolved. Germline V gene sequence: CDR1 ENHRY, CDR2 SYGVKD. The V and J ends lost 0 bases and 12 bases respectively, with 9 bases between them. This CDR3 is 12 amino acids long. The CDR3 DNA reads TGTGCCATCAGTGAGTCGAATGTAGGGCAGTTCTTC. Translating gives CAISESNVGQFF.

This clone occurred once. The chain carries TRBV2 and TRBJ1-1; D unclear. Germline CDR1 is SNHLY and CDR2 is FYNNEI. The CDR3 is made up of 17 amino acids. V was cut by 3 bases and J by 0 bases, with 17 bases left in between. The CDR3 DNA reads TGTGCCAGCAGTGAGGAGGTCGTGGGGTTATTGAACACTGAAGCTTTCTTT. Amino acids: CASSEEVVGLLNTEAFF.

V and J are TRBV2 and TRBJ1-2, with TRBD1 matching over 8 bases. The CDR3 is 11 amino acids. With V trimmed by 9 bases and J by 9 bases, 6 bases remained unmatched. Germline V gives CDR1 SNHLY, CDR2 FYNNEI. The CDR3 protein is CARKQGGSYTF. CDR3 nucleotide sequence: TGTGCCAGGAAACAGGGGGGGAGCTACACCTTC.

The genes are TRBV19 and TRBJ2-7; 10 nucleotides line up with TRBD1. The CDR3 contains 14 residues. Germline lookup yields CDR1 LNHDA and CDR2 SQIVND (reference sequence). The V segment lost 6 bases and the J segment 3 bases; nucleotides outside the gene matches: 5. In DNA form, the CDR3 reads TGTGCCAGTAGGGCCGGGACAGGGGACTACGAGCAGTACTTC. Translation gives CASRAGTGDYEQYF.

The genes are TRBV10-2 and TRBJ2-1, with D maybe TRBD1 (6 bases). The CDR3 spans 15 residues. Germline V gene data show CDR1 as WSHSY and CDR2 as SAAADI. Between the trimmed V and J ends, which lost 1 base and 5 bases, there was a span of 12 bases. The CDR3 reads CASSELGADDNEQFF. The CDR3, as DNA: TGCGCCAGCAGTGAGTTGGGGGCGGACGACAATGAGCAGTTCTTC.

The V and J genes are TRBV4-1 and TRBJ2-5; no clear D gene. CDR1 is MGHRA, CDR2 YSYEKL, per germline. The CDR3 loop spans 13 amino acids. Trimming shortened V by 1 base and J by 1 base, and 4 bases separated the two germline ends. CDR3 sequence: CASSQGGQETQYF. The CDR3, as DNA: TGCGCCAGCAGCCAAGGGGGCCAAGAGACCCAGTACTTC.

With regard to this clone: Other DNA sequences of this sample code for an identical CDR3. The V call is TRBV5-1, the J call TRBJ2-7; weak D call: TRBD2 (5 bases). CDR3 length: 13 residues. The germline V gene encodes CDR1 SGHRS and CDR2 YFSETQ. V lost 0 bases to trimming and J lost 5 bases, with 9 bases between them. The CDR3 sequence: CASSLGGADEQYF. DNA of the CDR3: TGCGCCAGCAGCTTGGGGGGAGCAGACGAGCAGTACTTC.

The chain recombines TRBV19 with TRBJ2-5; D ambiguous. Germline V gene data show CDR1 as LNHDA and CDR2 as SQIVND (reference sequence). Trimming shortened V by 3 bases and J by 0 bases, and 5 bases separated the two germline ends. This CDR3 has 13 amino acids. The DNA of the CDR3 is TGTGCCAGTAGTATGGCCGACCAAGAGACCCAGTACTTC. Amino acid sequence: CASSMADQETQYF.

CDR3 nucleotides: TGTGCCACCACTGGACAGTTGAACACTGAAGCTTTCTTT. This gives the protein CATTGQLNTEAFF. This chain links TRBV28 with TRBJ1-1; the D gene is possibly TRBD1 (6 bases). Germline loops: CDR1 MDHEN, CDR2 SYDVKM. The CDR3 loop spans 13 amino acids. V was shortened by 10 bases and J by 0 bases, with 12 bases between the two germline ends.

This sequence joins TRBV10-1 and TRBJ2-7; the match to TRBD1 covers 11 bases. This CDR3 has 14 residues. V was clipped by 5 bases and J by 6 bases; unmatched bases: 6. The V gene's germline CDR1 is WNHNN and CDR2 SYGVQD (reference sequence). Here the CDR3 reads CASSLFGQGAEQYF. CDR3 nucleotides: TGCGCCAGCAGTCTATTCGGACAGGGGGCCGAGCAGTACTTC.

This chain connects TRBV9 to TRBJ2-1; no definite D call. Trimming shortened V by 4 bases and J by 8 bases, and 16 bases separated the two germline ends. The CDR3 extends over 14 amino acids. Germline assignment: CDR1 SGDLS and CDR2 YYNGEE. The CDR3 nucleotides read TGTGCCAGCAGCCCGGGTGTTACGGATGATGAGCAGTTCTTC. Encoded protein: CASSPGVTDDEQFF.

V gene TRBV29-1 combines with J gene TRBJ1-2; TRBD1 might be the D (5 bases). Germline V CDR1 and CDR2: SQVTM, ANQGSEA. V lost 6 bases and J 4 bases, leaving 15 bases between the germline ends. CDR3 length equals 13 residues. CDR3 sequence reads: CSVTGTLGYGYTF. The CDR3 DNA sequence: TGCAGCGTGACCGGGACGCTGGGCTATGGCTACACCTTC. The entire variable domain, with the rest obtained from reference TRBV29-1 and TRBJ1-2, is as follows: SAVISQKPSRDICQRGTSLTIQCQVDSQVTMMFWYRQQPGQSLTLIATANQGSEATYESGFVIDKFPISRPNLTFSTLTVSNMSPEDSSIYLCSVTGTLGYGYTFGSGTRLTVV.

This clone appeared a single time. The chain recombines TRBV27 with TRBJ2-1; a weak D match, TRBD2 (6 bases). The CDR3 covers 15 residues. Trimming left V 6 bases short and J 4 bases short, with 16 bases between. Germline V gene lookup returns CDR1 MNHEY and CDR2 SMNVEV (reference sequence). The CDR3 region is CASSPDLEGYNEQFF. CDR3 bases: TGTGCCAGCAGCCCTGACCTGGAGGGGTACAATGAGCAGTTCTTC.

In its sample, this clone was seen once. Other DNA sequences of this sample code for an identical CDR3. CDR3 sequence: CASSPRDSYGYTF. The CDR3 DNA follows: TGTGCCAGCAGCCCCCGGGACAGCTATGGCTACACCTTC. V is TRBV7-9 and J is TRBJ1-2; 7 nucleotides agree with TRBD1. The ends lost 5 bases at V and 4 bases at J; junction bases unmatched: 4. The CDR3 is 13 residues long. The germline CDR1 and CDR2 sequences are SEHNR and FQNEAQ (reference sequence). The variable domain in full, completed from reference TRBV7-9 and TRBJ1-2, reads DTGVSQNPRHKITKRGQNVTFRCDPISEHNRLYWYRQTLGQGPEFLTYFQNEAQLEKSRLLSDRFSAERPKGSFSTLEIQRTEQGDSAMYLCASSPRDSYGYTFGSGTRLTVV.

This clone was seen only once. The chain combines TRBV14 with TRBJ2-7, with D possibly matching TRBD2 (6 bases). CDR1 is SGHDN and CDR2 is FVKESK in the germline V gene. Trimming removed 1 base at V and 6 bases at J, with 10 bases between. The CDR3 has 13 amino acids. Written as DNA, the CDR3 is TGTGCCAGCAGCCAAGTTCTGGGGGGCGAGCAGTACTTC. It specifies CASSQVLGGEQYF.

Of note for this clone: This sample includes further DNA sequences coding for the same CDR3. V is TRBV6-5 and J is TRBJ2-7; tentative D call: TRBD1 (6 bases). V lost 3 bases and J 4 bases, leaving 13 bases between the germline ends. Germline values: CDR1 MNHEY, CDR2 SVGAGI. The CDR3 contains 14 residues. CDR3 region: CASSYTSTGYEQYF. The CDR3 nucleotides read TGTGCCAGCAGTTATACCAGTACAGGGTACGAGCAGTACTTC.

The rearrangement links TRBV28 to TRBJ2-5; D may be TRBD1 (5 bases). Germline-derived CDR1 and CDR2 are MDHEN and SYDVKM. V was cut by 5 bases and J by 9 bases, with 10 bases left in between. The CDR3 spans 11 residues. The DNA for the CDR3 is TGTGCCAGCAGTCCAGGGTCATCCCAGTACTTC. Encoded protein: CASSPGSSQYF.

V gene TRBV7-6 combines with J gene TRBJ2-7; D unclear. The CDR3 consists of 15 residues. V was pared by 2 bases and J by 0 bases, with 11 bases between. Germline-derived CDR1 and CDR2 are SGHVS and FNYEAQ. CDR3 in amino acids: CASSLYAGSSYEQYF. The CDR3 coding sequence is TGTGCCAGCAGCTTATATGCAGGTAGCTCCTACGAGCAGTACTTC.

The rearrangement joins TRBV18 to TRBJ2-1, with TRBD2 matching 9 bases. Germline V gene lookup returns CDR1 KGHSH and CDR2 LQKENI. The CDR3 totals 16 residues. V shed 3 bases and J 8 bases; nucleotides not matched to a gene: 11. This chain's CDR3 is CASSPDMTSGLDEQFF. The CDR3 nucleotides read TGTGCCAGCTCACCGGATATGACTAGCGGTTTAGATGAGCAGTTCTTC.